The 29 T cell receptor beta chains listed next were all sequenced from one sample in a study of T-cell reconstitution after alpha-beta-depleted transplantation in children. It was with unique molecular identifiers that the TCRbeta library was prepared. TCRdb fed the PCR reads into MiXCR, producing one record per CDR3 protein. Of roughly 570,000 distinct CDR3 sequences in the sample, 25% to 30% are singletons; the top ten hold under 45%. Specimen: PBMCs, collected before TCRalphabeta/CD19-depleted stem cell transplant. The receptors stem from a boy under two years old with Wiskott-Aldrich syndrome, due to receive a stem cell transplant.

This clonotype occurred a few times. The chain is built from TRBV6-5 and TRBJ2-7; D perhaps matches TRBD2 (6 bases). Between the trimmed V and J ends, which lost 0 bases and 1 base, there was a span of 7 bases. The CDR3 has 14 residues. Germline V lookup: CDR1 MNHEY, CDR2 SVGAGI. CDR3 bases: TGTGCCAGCAGTTACTCCGGACTATCCTACGAGCAGTACTTC. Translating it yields CASSYSGLSYEQYF.

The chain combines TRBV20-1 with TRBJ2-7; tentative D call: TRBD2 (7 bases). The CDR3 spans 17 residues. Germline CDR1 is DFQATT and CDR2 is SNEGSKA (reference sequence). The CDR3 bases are TGCTGCGGTCTGTGGGGCCGGACAGCGGGATCCTACAATGAGCAGTACTTC. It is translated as CCGLWGRTAGSYNEQYF.

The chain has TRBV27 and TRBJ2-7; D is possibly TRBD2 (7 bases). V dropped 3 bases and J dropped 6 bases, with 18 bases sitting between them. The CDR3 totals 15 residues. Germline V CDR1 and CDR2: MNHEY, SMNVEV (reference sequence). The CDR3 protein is CASSLRGGEQTEQYF. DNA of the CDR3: TGTGCCAGCAGTTTGCGCGGGGGCGAGCAAACCGAGCAGTACTTC.

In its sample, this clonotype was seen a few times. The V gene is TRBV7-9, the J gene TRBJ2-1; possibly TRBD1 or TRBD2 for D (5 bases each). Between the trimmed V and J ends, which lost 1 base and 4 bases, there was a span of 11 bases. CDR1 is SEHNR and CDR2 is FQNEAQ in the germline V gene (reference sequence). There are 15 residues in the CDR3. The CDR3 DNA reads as TGTGCCAGCAGCTTAGGGGGGTGGATGTACAATGAGCAGTTCTTC. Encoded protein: CASSLGGWMYNEQFF.

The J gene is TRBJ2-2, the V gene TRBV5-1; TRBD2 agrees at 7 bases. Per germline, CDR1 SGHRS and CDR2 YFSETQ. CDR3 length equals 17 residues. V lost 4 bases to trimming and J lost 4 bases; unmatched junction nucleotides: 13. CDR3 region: CASSREARPSPTGELFF. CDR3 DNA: TGCGCCAGCAGCCGGGAGGCTCGGCCTAGCCCCACCGGGGAGCTGTTTTTT.

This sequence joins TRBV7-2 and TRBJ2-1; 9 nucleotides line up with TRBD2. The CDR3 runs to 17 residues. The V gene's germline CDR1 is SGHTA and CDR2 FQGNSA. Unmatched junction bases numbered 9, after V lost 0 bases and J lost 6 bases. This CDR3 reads CASSLARGLAGLNEQFF. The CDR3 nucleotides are TGTGCCAGCAGCTTAGCCCGTGGGCTAGCGGGACTCAATGAGCAGTTCTTC.

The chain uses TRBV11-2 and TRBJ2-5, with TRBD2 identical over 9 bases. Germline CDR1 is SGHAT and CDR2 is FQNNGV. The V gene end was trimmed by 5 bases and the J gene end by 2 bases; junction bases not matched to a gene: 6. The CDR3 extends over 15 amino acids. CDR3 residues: CASSPKTSGQETQYF. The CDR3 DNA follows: TGTGCCAGCAGCCCCAAGACTAGCGGACAAGAGACCCAGTACTTC.

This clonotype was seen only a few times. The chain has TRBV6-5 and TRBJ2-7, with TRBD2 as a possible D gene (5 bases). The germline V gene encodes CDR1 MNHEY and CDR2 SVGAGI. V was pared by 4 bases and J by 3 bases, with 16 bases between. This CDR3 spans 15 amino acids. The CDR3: CASSSRRLRDYEQYF. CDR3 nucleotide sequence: TGTGCCAGCAGTTCCCGTCGGCTACGGGACTACGAGCAGTACTTC.

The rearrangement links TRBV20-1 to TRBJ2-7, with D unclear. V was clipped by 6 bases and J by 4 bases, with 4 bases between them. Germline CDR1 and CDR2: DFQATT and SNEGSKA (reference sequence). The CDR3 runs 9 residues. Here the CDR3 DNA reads TGCAGTGCCGCGTACGAGCAGTACTTC. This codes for CSAAYEQYF.

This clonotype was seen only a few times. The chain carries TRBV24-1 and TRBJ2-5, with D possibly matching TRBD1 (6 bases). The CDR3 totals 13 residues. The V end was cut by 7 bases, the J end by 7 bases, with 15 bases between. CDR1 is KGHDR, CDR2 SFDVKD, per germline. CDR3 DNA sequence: TGTGCCACCAGCCTGGGGGCCGGGACGACCCAGTACTTC. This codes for CATSLGAGTTQYF.

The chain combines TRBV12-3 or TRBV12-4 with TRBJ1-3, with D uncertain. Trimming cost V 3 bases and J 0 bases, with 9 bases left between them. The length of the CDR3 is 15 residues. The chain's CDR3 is CASSFSGYSGNTIYF. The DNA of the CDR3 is TGTGCCAGCAGTTTTTCGGGGTACTCTGGAAACACCATATATTTT.

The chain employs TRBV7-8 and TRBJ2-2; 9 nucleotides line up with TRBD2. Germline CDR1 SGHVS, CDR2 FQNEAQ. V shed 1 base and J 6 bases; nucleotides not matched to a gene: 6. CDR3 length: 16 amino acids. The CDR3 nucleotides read TGTGCCAGCAGCTTAGGGGCGGGAGGGCCCTCCGGGGAGCTGTTTTTT. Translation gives CASSLGAGGPSGELFF.

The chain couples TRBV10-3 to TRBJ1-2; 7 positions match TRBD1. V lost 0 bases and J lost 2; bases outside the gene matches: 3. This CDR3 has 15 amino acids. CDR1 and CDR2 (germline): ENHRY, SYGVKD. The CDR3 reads CAISESGGTNYGYTF. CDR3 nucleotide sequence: TGTGCCATCAGTGAGTCAGGGGGCACCAACTATGGCTACACCTTC.

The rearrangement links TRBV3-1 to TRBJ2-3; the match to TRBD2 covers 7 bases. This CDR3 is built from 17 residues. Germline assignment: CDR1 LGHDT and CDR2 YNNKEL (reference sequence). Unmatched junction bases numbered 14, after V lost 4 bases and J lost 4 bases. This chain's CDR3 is CASSPQLGLADPDTQYF. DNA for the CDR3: TGTGCCAGCAGCCCTCAGCTAGGGCTAGCGGATCCAGATACGCAGTATTTT.

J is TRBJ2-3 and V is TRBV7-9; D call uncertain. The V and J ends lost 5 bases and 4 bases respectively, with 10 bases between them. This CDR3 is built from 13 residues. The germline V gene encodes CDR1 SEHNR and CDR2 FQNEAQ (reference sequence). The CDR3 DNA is TGTGCCAGCAGCACTGTCCGGCCAGATACGCAGTATTTT. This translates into CASSTVRPDTQYF. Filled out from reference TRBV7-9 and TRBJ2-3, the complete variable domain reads DTGVSQNPRHKITKRGQNVTFRCDPISEHNRLYWYRQTLGQGPEFLTYFQNEAQLEKSRLLSDRFSAERPKGSFSTLEIQRTEQGDSAMYLCASSTVRPDTQYFGPGTRLTVL.

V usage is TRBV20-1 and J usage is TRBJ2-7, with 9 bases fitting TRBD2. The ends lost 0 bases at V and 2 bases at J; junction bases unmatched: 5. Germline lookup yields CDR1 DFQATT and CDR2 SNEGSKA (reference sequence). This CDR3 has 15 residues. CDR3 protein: CSARDTLAGTYEQYF. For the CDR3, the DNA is TGCAGTGCTAGAGATACCCTAGCGGGGACCTACGAGCAGTACTTC.

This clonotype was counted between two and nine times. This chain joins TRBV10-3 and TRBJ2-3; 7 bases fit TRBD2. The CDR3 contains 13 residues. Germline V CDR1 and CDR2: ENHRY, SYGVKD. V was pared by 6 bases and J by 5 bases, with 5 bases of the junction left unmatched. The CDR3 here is CAIRGGRGDTQYF. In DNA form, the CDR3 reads TGTGCCATCAGGGGCGGGAGAGGAGATACGCAGTATTTT.

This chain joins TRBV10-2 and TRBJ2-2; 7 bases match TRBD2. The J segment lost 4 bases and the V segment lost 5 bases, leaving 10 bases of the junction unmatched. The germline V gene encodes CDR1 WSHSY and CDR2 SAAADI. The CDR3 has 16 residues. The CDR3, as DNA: TGCGCCAGCAGTAAGCGGGACCCCACGAGCACCGGGGAGCTGTTTTTT. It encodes CASSKRDPTSTGELFF.

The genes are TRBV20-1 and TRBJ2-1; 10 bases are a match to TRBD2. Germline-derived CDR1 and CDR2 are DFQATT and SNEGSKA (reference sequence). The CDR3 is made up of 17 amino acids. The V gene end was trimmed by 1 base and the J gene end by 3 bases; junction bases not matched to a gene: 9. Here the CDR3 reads CSARVRSGRAGYNEQFF. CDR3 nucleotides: TGCAGTGCTAGAGTAAGGAGCGGGAGGGCCGGCTACAATGAGCAGTTCTTC.

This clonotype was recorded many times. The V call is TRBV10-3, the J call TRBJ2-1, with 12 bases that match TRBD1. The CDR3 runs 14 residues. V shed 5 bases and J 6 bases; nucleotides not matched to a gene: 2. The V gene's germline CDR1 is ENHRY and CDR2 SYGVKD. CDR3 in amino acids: CAISRDRGPNEQFF. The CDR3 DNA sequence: TGTGCCATCAGTCGGGACAGGGGGCCCAATGAGCAGTTCTTC.

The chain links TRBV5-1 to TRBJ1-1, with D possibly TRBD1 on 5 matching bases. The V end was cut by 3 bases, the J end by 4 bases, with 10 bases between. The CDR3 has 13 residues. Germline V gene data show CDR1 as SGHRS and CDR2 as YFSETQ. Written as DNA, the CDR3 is TGCGCCAGCAGCTGGGGGGACTTCACTGAAGCTTTCTTT. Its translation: CASSWGDFTEAFF. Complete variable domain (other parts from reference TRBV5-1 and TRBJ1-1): KAGVTQTPRYLIKTRGQQVTLSCSPISGHRSVSWYQQTPGQGLQFLFEYFSETQRNKGNFPGRFSGRQFSNSRSEMNVSTLELGDSALYLCASSWGDFTEAFFGQGTRLTVV.

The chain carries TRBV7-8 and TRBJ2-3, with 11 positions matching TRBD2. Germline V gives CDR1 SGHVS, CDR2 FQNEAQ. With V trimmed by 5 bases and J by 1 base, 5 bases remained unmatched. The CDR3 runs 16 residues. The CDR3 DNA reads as TGTGCCAGCAGCCCAGCGGGACTAGCGGGCACAGATACGCAGTATTTT. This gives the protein CASSPAGLAGTDTQYF.

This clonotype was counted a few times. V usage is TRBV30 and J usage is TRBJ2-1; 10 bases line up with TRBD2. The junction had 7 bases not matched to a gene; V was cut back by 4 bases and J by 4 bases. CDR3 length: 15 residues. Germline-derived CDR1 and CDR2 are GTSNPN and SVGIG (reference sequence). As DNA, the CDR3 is TGTGCCTGGACTCCCGGACTAGCGGTTTACAATGAGCAGTTCTTC. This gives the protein CAWTPGLAVYNEQFF.

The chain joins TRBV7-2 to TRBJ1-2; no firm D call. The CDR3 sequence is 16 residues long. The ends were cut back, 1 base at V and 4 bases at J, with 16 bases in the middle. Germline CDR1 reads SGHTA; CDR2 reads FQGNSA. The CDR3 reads CASSLVSRWTAYGYTF. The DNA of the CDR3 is TGTGCCAGCAGCTTAGTTTCCCGATGGACTGCCTATGGCTACACCTTC.

CDR3 sequence: CASSQRVGGENSPLHF. The CDR3 DNA reads TGTGCCAGCAGCCAGCGCGTGGGAGGGGAAAATTCACCCCTCCACTTT. The chain uses TRBV6-1 and TRBJ1-6; TRBD1 is a possible D gene (5 bases). The CDR3 sequence is 16 residues long. Trimming pared 6 bases from V and 7 bases from J, leaving 19 bases between. Germline lookup yields CDR1 MNHNS and CDR2 SASEGT.

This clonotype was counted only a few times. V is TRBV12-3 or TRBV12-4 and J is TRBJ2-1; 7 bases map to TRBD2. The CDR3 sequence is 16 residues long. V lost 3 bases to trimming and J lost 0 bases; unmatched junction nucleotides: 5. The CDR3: CASSFERGYSYNEQFF. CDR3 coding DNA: TGTGCCAGCAGTTTCGAGCGGGGATACTCCTACAATGAGCAGTTCTTC.

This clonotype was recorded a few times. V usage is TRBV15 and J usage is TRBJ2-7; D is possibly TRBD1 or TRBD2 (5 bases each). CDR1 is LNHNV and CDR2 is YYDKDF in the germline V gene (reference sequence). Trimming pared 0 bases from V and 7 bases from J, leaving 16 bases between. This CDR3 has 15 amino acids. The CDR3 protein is CATSRERTPTGEQYF. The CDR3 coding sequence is TGTGCCACCAGCAGAGAGAGGACACCAACGGGGGAGCAGTACTTC.

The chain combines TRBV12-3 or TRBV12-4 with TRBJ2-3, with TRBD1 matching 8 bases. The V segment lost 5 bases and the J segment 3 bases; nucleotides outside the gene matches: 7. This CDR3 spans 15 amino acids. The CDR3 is CASSRTGSATDTQYF. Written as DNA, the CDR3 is TGTGCCAGCAGTCGGACAGGGTCTGCGACAGATACGCAGTATTTT.

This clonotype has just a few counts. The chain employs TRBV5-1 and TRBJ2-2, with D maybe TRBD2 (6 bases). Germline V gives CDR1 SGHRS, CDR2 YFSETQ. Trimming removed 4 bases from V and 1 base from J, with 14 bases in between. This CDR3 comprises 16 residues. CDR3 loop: CASSPRDWGNTGELFF. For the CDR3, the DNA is TGCGCCAGCAGCCCACGGGACTGGGGGAACACCGGGGAGCTGTTTTTT.